The next 22 T cell receptor beta chains were all read from a single sample in a study of cytomegalovirus exposure and HLA in healthy donors. PCR was performed using 60 Vbeta and 13 Jbeta primers. Clones were read by immunoSEQ multiplex PCR, and TCRdb kept only the in-frame ones, dropping some. The sample records fewer than 200,000 clones, roughly four fifths being singletons. Sequencing was performed on PBMCs. These receptors all stem from a woman between 18 and 29 years old in good health and CMV-seronegative.

The chain employs TRBV28 and TRBJ2-1; TRBD1 agrees at 7 bases. J gave up 1 base and V 6 bases, and 6 bases lay outside the gene matches. Germline CDR1 reads MDHEN; CDR2 reads SYDVKM. This CDR3 contains 15 residues. CDR3 in DNA: TGTGCCAGCAGCCCCAGGGGGTATTCCTACAATGAGCAGTTCTTC. Translated: CASSPRGYSYNEQFF. The whole variable domain, filled in from reference TRBV28 and TRBJ2-1, reads DVKVTQSSRYLVKRTGEKVFLECVQDMDHENMFWYRQDPGLGLRLIYFSYDVKMKEKGDIPEGYSVSREKKERFSLILESASTNQTSMYLCASSPRGYSYNEQFFGPGTRLTVL.

The chain has TRBV29-1 and TRBJ2-1; TRBD2 matches 11 bases. CDR1 SQVTM and CDR2 ANQGSEA come from the germline V gene. The CDR3 runs 15 residues. With 6 bases clipped from V and 2 bases from J, the junction kept 6 bases outside the gene matches. The CDR3 DNA reads TGCAGCGTAACGACTAGCGGGAAACCCTACAATGAGCAGTTCTTC. Translated: CSVTTSGKPYNEQFF.

Only one count was recorded for this clone. The rearrangement joins TRBV9 to TRBJ2-2; D perhaps matches TRBD2 (6 bases). The CDR3 is 16 residues long. CDR1 and CDR2 (germline): SGDLS, YYNGEE. Trimming shortened V by 4 bases and J by 3 bases, and 16 bases separated the two germline ends. CDR3 amino acids: CASSSGLFADTGELFF. The CDR3 DNA reads TGTGCCAGCAGCTCGGGACTCTTCGCGGACACCGGGGAGCTGTTTTTT.

As regards this clone: Compared with germline, one end of the junction differs, possibly owing to a read error. V and J are TRBV7-9 and TRBJ2-2; TRBD1 agrees at 8 bases. The CDR3 is 16 amino acids. Germline CDR1 is SEHNR and CDR2 is FQNEAQ (reference sequence). The CDR3, as DNA: TGTTCCAGCAGCTCCCGGGACAGGCTGAACACCGGGGAGCTGTTTTTT. This gives the protein CSSSSRDRLNTGELFF.

The chain uses TRBV15 and TRBJ1-1, with 11 bases identical to TRBD1. This CDR3 contains 15 residues. Germline V CDR1 and CDR2: LNHNV, YYDKDF (reference sequence). J lost 5 bases, V lost 5 bases, and 7 bases had no gene match. The CDR3 sequence: CATSPGTGGRTEAFF. The DNA of the CDR3 is TGTGCCACCAGCCCGGGGACAGGGGGTAGAACTGAAGCTTTCTTT.

The CDR3 DNA reads TGTGCCAGCAGTTGGAACAGGGGGCACGAGACCCAGTACTTC. It encodes CASSWNRGHETQYF. The chain recombines TRBV6-5 with TRBJ2-5; 9 nucleotides align to TRBD1. With V trimmed by 4 bases and J by 5 bases, 5 bases remained unmatched. The CDR3 runs to 14 residues. Germline V lookup: CDR1 MNHEY, CDR2 SVGAGI.

Details on this clone: At one boundary the junction diverges from the germline segment, which might be a read error. This chain links TRBV7-9 with TRBJ2-6; tentatively, D is TRBD2 (6 bases). The CDR3 extends over 17 amino acids. Per the germline V gene, CDR1 is SEHNR and CDR2 is FQNEAQ (reference sequence). The CDR3 reads CSSTSGLFSVGANVLTF. Here the CDR3 DNA reads TGTTCCAGCACCTCGGGACTGTTTTCGGTAGGGGCCAACGTCCTGACTTTC.

This clone has more than one count but fewer than ten. The chain has TRBV30 and TRBJ2-6; D might be TRBD1 (5 bases). The germline gives CDR1 GTSNPN, CDR2 SVGIG (reference sequence). CDR3 length equals 14 residues. The V end lost 6 bases, the J end lost 0 bases, and 9 bases lay between the germline ends. The CDR3 spells CACQGYSGANVLTF. CDR3 DNA: TGTGCCTGCCAGGGCTACTCTGGGGCCAACGTCCTGACTTTC.

The V gene is TRBV28, the J gene TRBJ1-5; unclear D gene. Germline V CDR1 and CDR2: MDHEN, SYDVKM. The CDR3 consists of 12 residues. With 7 bases removed from V and 6 bases from J, the gap between germline ends came to 10 bases. In DNA form, the CDR3 reads TGTGCCAGCACCTCGGAGGGTCAGCCCCAGCATTTT. Encoded protein: CASTSEGQPQHF.

This chain uses TRBV27 with TRBJ1-5; D might be TRBD1 (5 bases). Germline V gives CDR1 MNHEY, CDR2 SMNVEV (reference sequence). The V and J ends lost 6 bases and 6 bases respectively, with 21 bases between them. The CDR3 consists of 16 residues. In DNA, the CDR3 is TGTGCCAGCAGGTCCTGGACGGACGGGGGTCCTCAGCCCCAGCATTTT. Translating gives CASRSWTDGGPQPQHF.

This sequence joins TRBV14 and TRBJ2-1; 7 bases line up with TRBD2. The V and J ends lost 3 bases and 3 bases, in that order; junction bases with no gene match: 5. Germline V gene data show CDR1 as SGHDN and CDR2 as FVKESK. This CDR3 spans 15 amino acids. CDR3: CASSHGPSGYNEQFF. The CDR3 nucleotides read TGTGCCAGCAGCCACGGGCCTAGCGGCTACAATGAGCAGTTCTTC.

The rearrangement joins TRBV6-6 to TRBJ1-1; no clear D gene. The germline V and J ends were trimmed by 2 bases and 4 bases, with 5 bases remaining between them. The CDR3 length is 12 residues. The V gene's germline CDR1 is MNHNY and CDR2 SVGAGI (reference sequence). This CDR3 is CASSYGGTEAFF. Here the CDR3 DNA reads TGTGCCAGCAGTTACGGAGGCACTGAAGCTTTCTTT.

The chain carries TRBV6-1 and TRBJ1-1; D uncertain. V lost 3 bases and J 5 bases, leaving 7 bases between the germline ends. The CDR3 runs 12 residues. CDR1 MNHNS and CDR2 SASEGT come from the germline V gene. CDR3 DNA sequence: TGTGCCAGCAGTGAGCACCGGACTGAAGCTTTCTTT. It codes for CASSEHRTEAFF.

This clone has only one observation. This chain connects TRBV19 to TRBJ2-2; 9 bases are shared with TRBD2. The germline CDR1 and CDR2 sequences are LNHDA and SQIVND (reference sequence). After removal of 4 bases from V and 5 bases from J, the junction contained 8 bases not matched to a gene. CDR3 size: 16 residues. CDR3 sequence (DNA): TGTGCCAGTAGTACCCAGCGGGAGGTGAAAACCGGGGAGCTGTTTTTT. Protein product: CASSTQREVKTGELFF.

The genes are TRBV6-1 and TRBJ2-1, with 13 bases identical to TRBD2. The V and J ends lost 7 bases and 4 bases, in that order; junction bases with no gene match: 4. The germline gives CDR1 MNHNS, CDR2 SASEGT. The CDR3 is 15 amino acids. The CDR3 DNA sequence: TGTGCCAGCAATCTACTAGCGGGAGGGTACAATGAGCAGTTCTTC. As protein: CASNLLAGGYNEQFF.

This sequence joins TRBV29-1 and TRBJ2-7; weak D call: TRBD1 (6 bases). The CDR3 runs 13 residues. The V and J ends lost 6 bases and 5 bases respectively, with 17 bases between them. In germline, CDR1 is SQVTM, CDR2 ANQGSEA. In DNA, the CDR3 is TGCAGCGTCACAGGGATCAGACCCCACGAGCAGTACTTC. Its translation is CSVTGIRPHEQYF.

This clone occurred once. Other DNA sequences from this sample encode an identical CDR3 as well. V is TRBV11-3 and J is TRBJ2-1; 12 positions match TRBD2. This CDR3 has 15 amino acids. Germline loops: CDR1 SGHNT, CDR2 YENEEA. V dropped 5 bases and J dropped 4; count of bases not matched to a gene: 3. CDR3 bases: TGTGCCAGCAGCCCGGGACTAGCGGGTTACAATGAGCAGTTCTTC. It translates to CASSPGLAGYNEQFF.

The chain combines TRBV4-1 with TRBJ2-5; a weak D match, TRBD1 (6 bases). The CDR3 totals 15 residues. The germline gives CDR1 MGHRA, CDR2 YSYEKL. The V gene lost 5 bases and the J gene lost 0 bases, with 13 bases spanning the gap. CDR3 in amino acids: CASSFSTGYQETQYF. DNA for the CDR3: TGCGCCAGCAGCTTCTCGACAGGCTACCAAGAGACCCAGTACTTC.

In nucleotides, the CDR3 is TGCGCCAGCAGTCCGACTAGCGGATCCTACAATGAGCAGTTCTTC. Encoded protein: CASSPTSGSYNEQFF. V gene TRBV5-1 combines with J gene TRBJ2-1, with 9 bases identical to TRBD2. V dropped 5 bases and J dropped 1; count of bases not matched to a gene: 4. CDR3 length equals 15 residues. Germline loops: CDR1 SGHRS, CDR2 YFSETQ.

This clone is a singleton in its sample. One junction end disagrees with the germline gene, perhaps due to a read error. The gene calls are TRBV5-5 and TRBJ2-2; 9 bases map to TRBD1. Germline V lookup: CDR1 SGHKS, CDR2 YYEKEE (reference sequence). This CDR3 comprises 17 residues. CDR3 DNA sequence: TGTGCCAGCAGCTTGAGGACAGGGGACCAACCCACCGGAGAGCTGTTTTTT. Amino acids: CASSLRTGDQPTGELFF.

The chain joins TRBV15 to TRBJ2-5; TRBD2 matches 7 bases. The end of the DNA is better explained by TRBJ2-7, so the J call may be wrong. The germline V gene encodes CDR1 LNHNV and CDR2 YYDKDF (reference sequence). The CDR3 has 16 residues. CDR3: CATSRDPGGSRNEQYF. The DNA of the CDR3 is TGTGCCACCAGCAGAGATCCGGGCGGGAGTAGGAACGAGCAGTACTTC.

The genes are TRBV13 and TRBJ2-5; D perhaps matches TRBD1 (7 bases). This CDR3 comprises 14 residues. V was cut by 5 bases and J by 4 bases, with 14 bases left in between. Germline V gene lookup returns CDR1 PRHDT and CDR2 FYEKMQ (reference sequence). CDR3: CASSPRQGGETQYF. Here the CDR3 DNA reads TGTGCCAGCAGCCCCCGACAGGGAGGAGAGACCCAGTACTTC. Using reference TRBV13 and TRBJ2-5 for the parts outside the CDR3, the full variable domain is AAGVIQSPRHLIKEKRETATLKCYPIPRHDTVYWYQQGPGQDPQFLISFYEKMQSDKGSIPDRFSAQQFSDYHSELNMSSLELGDSALYFCASSPRQGGETQYFGPGTRLLVL.